This T cell receptor beta chain was obtained from a study of blood T cell repertoires in COVID-19. The wider study: Nucleic acid was either cDNA or gDNA, and it came from T cells, B-cell-depleted T cells, or PBMCs.

The repertoire was sequenced with immunoSEQ multiplex PCR; TCRdb's copy has only in-frame clones and lacks some. There are around 300,000 clones in the sample; about 88% occur only once, and less than 3% lies in the top ten. Which cohort a participant joined came from the clinical history participants gave. Cohort 3 donors were reported recovered after two negative PCRs, clearance, or symptom resolution. In germline, CDR1 is SGHNT, CDR2 YYREEE (reference sequence). CDR3 length: 14 amino acids. Trimming shortened V by 2 bases and J by 3 bases, and 11 bases separated the two germline ends. This chain uses TRBV5-4 with TRBJ1-2; D is undetermined. The source is a woman aged 45-60 years who had recovered from COVID-19. The sample was PBMCs or T cells enriched from blood (not recorded which). CDR3 nucleotide sequence: TGTGCCAGCAGCTTTGCTTCAGAACACTATGGCTACACCTTC. It encodes CASSFASEHYGYTF.